Listed here are 9 T cell receptor beta chains from one sample, sequenced in a study of cytomegalovirus exposure and HLA in healthy donors (TCRdb year 2017). The library was made by the immunoSEQ multiplex PCR assay. The multiplex PCR relied on a mix of 60 forward primers for TCR Vbeta segments and 13 reverse primers for TCR Jbeta segments. The table was pulled from immuneACCESS by TCRdb, which kept in-frame rearrangements only. Such tables lose some clones; where checked, under half of the loss comes from unresolved V genes, and the rest has no known cause. The sample table shows under 250,000 clones, and around 79% are seen once. The top ten constitute about 4.4% of the sample. Specimen: PBMCs. The receptors here all came from a woman younger than 45 in good health and CMV-seropositive.

The DNA of the CDR3 is TGTGCCAGTGTCTCTGGACAGAGCCTTAACTATGGCTACACCTTC. Its translation is CASVSGQSLNYGYTF. V and J are TRBV19 and TRBJ1-2; perhaps TRBD1 as D (6 bases). CDR1 and CDR2 (germline): LNHDA, SQIVND (reference sequence). The CDR3 extends over 15 amino acids. Trimming pared 8 bases from V and 1 base from J, leaving 17 bases between.

The chain couples TRBV12-5 to TRBJ2-1; 12 bases agree with TRBD2. CDR1 is LGHNT, CDR2 FRNRAP, per germline. CDR3 size: 14 residues. The junction had 6 bases not matched to a gene; V was cut back by 3 bases and J by 12 bases. CDR3 sequence reads: CASGFYTSGGWQFF. The CDR3 nucleotides read TGTGCTAGTGGTTTCTATACTAGCGGGGGGTGGCAGTTCTTC.

V gene TRBV5-1 combines with J gene TRBJ2-2, with 9 bases lining up with TRBD2. V lost 1 base to trimming and J lost 1 base; unmatched junction nucleotides: 8. CDR1 is SGHRS, CDR2 YFSETQ, per germline. The CDR3 has 18 amino acids. CDR3 nucleotide sequence: TGCGCCAGCAGCTTGAGAAGCGGGGGGTACCAGAACACCGGGGAGCTGTTTTTT. Translation gives CASSLRSGGYQNTGELFF. Drawing the rest from reference TRBV5-1 and TRBJ2-2, the complete variable domain is KAGVTQTPRYLIKTRGQQVTLSCSPISGHRSVSWYQQTPGQGLQFLFEYFSETQRNKGNFPGRFSGRQFSNSRSEMNVSTLELGDSALYLCASSLRSGGYQNTGELFFGEGSRLTVL.

The rearrangement uses TRBV2 and TRBJ1-5, with 8 bases matching TRBD1. Germline-derived CDR1 and CDR2 are SNHLY and FYNNEI. This CDR3 has 15 residues. V lost 7 bases and J lost 6; bases outside the gene matches: 11. The CDR3 DNA follows: TGTGCCAGCACGCGCTCGGACAGGGCGGGTCAGCCCCAGCATTTT. It encodes CASTRSDRAGQPQHF.

This clone was seen more than once but under ten times. The chain recombines TRBV7-2 with TRBJ2-7, with D perhaps matching TRBD2 (5 bases). The CDR3 extends over 13 amino acids. Germline CDR1 and CDR2: SGHTA and FQGNSA. Trimming took 6 bases from V and 4 from J, leaving 13 bases between them. The CDR3 DNA reads as TGTGCCAGCAGTCTCCTTGAGGGTTACGAGCAGTACTTC. Protein sequence: CASSLLEGYEQYF.

The rearrangement uses TRBV19 and TRBJ2-2; D is unresolved. V gave up 5 bases and J gave up 0 bases, with 7 bases separating them. This CDR3 has 14 amino acids. Germline loops: CDR1 LNHDA, CDR2 SQIVND (reference sequence). This chain's CDR3 is CASSPNTNTGELFF. CDR3 DNA sequence: TGTGCCAGTAGTCCAAACACGAACACCGGGGAGCTGTTTTTT.

J is TRBJ1-2 and V is TRBV5-6, with D unresolved. CDR1 SGHDT and CDR2 YYEEEE come from the germline V gene. The ends were cut back, 0 bases at V and 0 bases at J, with 6 bases in the middle. The CDR3 has 14 residues. The CDR3 here is CASSLGSTNYGYTF. The CDR3 DNA is TGTGCCAGCAGCTTGGGCAGTACTAACTATGGCTACACCTTC.

This clone was detected only a few times. The chain uses TRBV19 and TRBJ1-1, with D unresolved. Between the trimmed V and J ends, which lost 8 bases and 1 base, there was a span of 11 bases. Germline loops: CDR1 LNHDA, CDR2 SQIVND (reference sequence). There are 13 residues in the CDR3. The CDR3 DNA follows: TGTGCCAGTGGAATGGCAGGGAACACTGAAGCTTTCTTT. Translating gives CASGMAGNTEAFF.

This chain connects TRBV15 to TRBJ2-7, with D hard to call. With 0 bases removed from V and 12 bases from J, the gap between germline ends came to 12 bases. The CDR3 loop spans 12 amino acids. Germline V gene lookup returns CDR1 LNHNV and CDR2 YYDKDF (reference sequence). In DNA form, the CDR3 reads TGTGCCACCAGCAGAGAGTGGAGTAGTCGGTACTTC. Encoded protein: CATSREWSSRYF.